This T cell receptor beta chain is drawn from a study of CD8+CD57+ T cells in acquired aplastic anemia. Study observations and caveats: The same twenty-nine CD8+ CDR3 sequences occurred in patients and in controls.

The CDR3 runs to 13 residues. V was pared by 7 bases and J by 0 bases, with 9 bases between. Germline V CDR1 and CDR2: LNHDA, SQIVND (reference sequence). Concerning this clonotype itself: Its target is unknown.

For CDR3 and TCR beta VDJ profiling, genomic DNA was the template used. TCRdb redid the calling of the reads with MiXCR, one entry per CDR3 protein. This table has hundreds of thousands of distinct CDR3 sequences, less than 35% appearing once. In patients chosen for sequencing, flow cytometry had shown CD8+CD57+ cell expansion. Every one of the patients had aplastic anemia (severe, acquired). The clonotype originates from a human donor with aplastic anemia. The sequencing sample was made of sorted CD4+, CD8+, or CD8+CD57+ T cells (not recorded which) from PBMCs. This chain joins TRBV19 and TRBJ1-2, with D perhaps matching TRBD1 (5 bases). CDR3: CASTKTANYGYTF. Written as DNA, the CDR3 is TGTGCCAGTACCAAGACAGCTAACTATGGCTACACCTTC. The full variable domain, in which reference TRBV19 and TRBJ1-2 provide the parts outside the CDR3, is DGGITQSPKYLFRKEGQNVTLSCEQNLNHDAMYWYRQDPGQGLRLIYYSQIVNDFQKGDIAEGYSVSREKKESFPLTVTSAQKNPTAFYLCASTKTANYGYTFGSGTRLTVV.